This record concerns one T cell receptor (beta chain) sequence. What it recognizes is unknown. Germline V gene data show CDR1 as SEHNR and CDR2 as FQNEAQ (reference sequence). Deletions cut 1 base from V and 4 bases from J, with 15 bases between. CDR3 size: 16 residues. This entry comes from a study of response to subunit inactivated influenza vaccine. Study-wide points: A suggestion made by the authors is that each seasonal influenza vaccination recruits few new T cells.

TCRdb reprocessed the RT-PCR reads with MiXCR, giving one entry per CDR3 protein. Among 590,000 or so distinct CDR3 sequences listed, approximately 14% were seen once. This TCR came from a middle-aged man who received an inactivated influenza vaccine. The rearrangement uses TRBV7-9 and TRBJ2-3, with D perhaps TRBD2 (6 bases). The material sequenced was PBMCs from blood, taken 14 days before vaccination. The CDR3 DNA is TGTGCCAGCAGCTTAGGGTCCTGGCGGGAACCAGATACGCAGTATTTT. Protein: CASSLGSWREPDTQYF. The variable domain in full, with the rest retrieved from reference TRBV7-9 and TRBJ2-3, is DTGVSQNPRHKITKRGQNVTFRCDPISEHNRLYWYRQTLGQGPEFLTYFQNEAQLEKSRLLSDRFSAERPKGSFSTLEIQRTEQGDSAMYLCASSLGSWREPDTQYFGPGTRLTVL.